Presented here are 28 T cell receptor beta chains from one specimen sequenced in a study of shared T cell receptors in the human thymus. Using immunoSEQ multiplex PCR, the repertoire was profiled, and TCRdb retains in-frame clones only, with some absent. The sample carries about 660,000 clones, roughly 90% recorded once. These data were also reused for a study on human thymus T cells.

Source material: thymocytes. These receptors originate from a boy under two years old with a congenital heart defect.

The V gene is TRBV5-1, the J gene TRBJ1-2, with 11 bases that match TRBD1. This CDR3 has 17 residues. V shed 4 bases and J 1 base; nucleotides not matched to a gene: 9. Germline CDR1 and CDR2: SGHRS and YFSETQ. CDR3: CASSHYPGQGDNYGYTF. The CDR3 DNA sequence: TGCGCCAGCAGCCACTATCCGGGACAGGGGGATAACTATGGCTACACCTTC.

The chain recombines TRBV29-1 with TRBJ2-1, with 10 bases aligning to TRBD2. Trimming at V came to 7 bases and at J to 7 bases, leaving 19 bases not matched to a gene. Germline CDR1 SQVTM, CDR2 ANQGSEA. This CDR3 contains 17 residues. As DNA, the CDR3 is TGCAGCGGTGGGACTAGCGTCAAGGGAAATCCTCCTAATGAGCAGTTCTTC. Its translation is CSGGTSVKGNPPNEQFF.

The genes are TRBV19 and TRBJ1-5; D might be TRBD1 (5 bases). The CDR3 totals 17 residues. Germline values: CDR1 LNHDA, CDR2 SQIVND (reference sequence). The V end was cut by 0 bases, the J end by 5 bases, with 17 bases between. Here the CDR3 reads CASSIDHPTVDYQPQHF. CDR3 coding DNA: TGTGCCAGTAGTATAGATCACCCGACAGTAGATTATCAGCCCCAGCATTTT.

This rearrangement joins TRBV2 to TRBJ2-1; no clear D. Germline V gene data show CDR1 as SNHLY and CDR2 as FYNNEI. CDR3 length equals 13 residues. Trimming took 4 bases from V and 7 from J, leaving 11 bases between them. The chain's CDR3 is CASSGGPLNEQFF. The CDR3, as DNA: TGTGCCAGCAGTGGTGGGCCTTTAAATGAGCAGTTCTTC.

The chain joins TRBV7-6 to TRBJ2-2; 7 nucleotides match TRBD2. The CDR3 has 16 residues. Germline CDR1 reads SGHVS; CDR2 reads FNYEAQ. Trimming took 1 base from V and 5 from J; bases not matched to a gene: 7. The CDR3 spells CASSLESGRGTGELFF. CDR3 DNA: TGTGCCAGCAGCTTAGAGAGCGGGCGGGGGACCGGGGAGCTGTTTTTT.

J is TRBJ2-7 and V is TRBV10-1; 9 nucleotides match TRBD1. The V and J ends lost 6 bases and 5 bases, in that order; junction bases with no gene match: 5. Per germline, CDR1 WNHNN and CDR2 SYGVQD (reference sequence). The CDR3 consists of 13 residues. The CDR3 spells CASSLDRGHEQYF. In DNA form, the CDR3 reads TGCGCCAGCAGCTTGGACAGGGGACACGAGCAGTACTTC.

The chain is built from TRBV19 and TRBJ1-5; TRBD1 matches 9 bases. J gave up 6 bases and V 7 bases, and 10 bases lay outside the gene matches. There are 15 residues in the CDR3. Germline lookup yields CDR1 LNHDA and CDR2 SQIVND (reference sequence). The chain's CDR3 is CASTMGQGGSQPQHF. In nucleotides, the CDR3 is TGTGCCAGTACCATGGGACAGGGAGGATCTCAGCCCCAGCATTTT.

This clone was seen a few times. This rearrangement joins TRBV5-8 to TRBJ2-2, with 8 bases that match TRBD1. The CDR3 length is 17 residues. The ends lost 1 base at V and 1 base at J; junction bases unmatched: 6. Germline assignment: CDR1 SGHTS and CDR2 YDEGEE. The CDR3 nucleotides are TGTGCCAGCAGCTTGTTATACGGGACAGGGAACACCGGGGAGCTGTTTTTT. Translating gives CASSLLYGTGNTGELFF. Full variable domain (outside the CDR3, taken from reference TRBV5-8 and TRBJ2-2): EAGVTQSPTHLIKTRGQQATLRCSPISGHTSVYWYQQALGLGLQFLLWYDEGEERNRGNFPPRFSGRQFPNYSSELNVNALELEDSALYLCASSLLYGTGNTGELFFGEGSRLTVL.

This clone was picked up one time. The rearrangement joins TRBV4-3 to TRBJ2-2; 9 nucleotides line up with TRBD2. The CDR3 has 17 amino acids. The V gene's germline CDR1 is LGHNA and CDR2 YSLEER. V lost 1 base, J lost 6 bases, and 9 bases stayed unmatched. CDR3 residues: CASSQVDGGRGAGELFF. As DNA, the CDR3 is TGCGCCAGCAGCCAAGTTGACGGCGGGAGGGGGGCCGGGGAGCTGTTTTTT.

CDR3: CASSRRGGVGTDTQYF. The CDR3 DNA follows: TGTGCCAGCAGCCGGCGGGGAGGGGTGGGCACAGATACGCAGTATTTT. This chain joins TRBV7-8 and TRBJ2-3; 7 bases align to TRBD2. CDR3 length equals 16 residues. Looked up from germline, CDR1 is SGHVS and CDR2 is FQNEAQ. With 5 bases clipped from V and 1 base from J, the junction kept 9 bases outside the gene matches.

This clone was picked up a small number of times. The genes are TRBV4-3 and TRBJ2-7, with 12 bases lining up with TRBD2. Unmatched junction bases numbered 16, after V lost 1 base and J lost 3 bases. The V gene's germline CDR1 is LGHNA and CDR2 YSLEER. The CDR3 consists of 20 residues. CDR3 DNA sequence: TGCGCCAGCAGCCAAGGTCTCTTGTGGCTAGCGGGAGGGGAGGACTACGAGCAGTACTTC. Translating it yields CASSQGLLWLAGGEDYEQYF.

The chain recombines TRBV29-1 with TRBJ2-7; D is perhaps TRBD1 (6 bases). The germline gives CDR1 SQVTM, CDR2 ANQGSEA. The CDR3 loop spans 14 amino acids. V was cut by 4 bases and J by 2 bases, with 15 bases left in between. The CDR3 sequence is CSVVWDTVTYEQYF. DNA of the CDR3: TGCAGCGTTGTTTGGGACACCGTAACCTACGAGCAGTACTTC.

The rearrangement links TRBV7-9 to TRBJ2-7; 9 bases are a match to TRBD2. This CDR3 spans 15 amino acids. The trim removed 5 bases at V and 2 bases at J, leaving 7 bases unmatched. Germline CDR1 SEHNR, CDR2 FQNEAQ (reference sequence). CDR3 sequence reads: CASSLGASGAYEQYF. The CDR3 coding sequence is TGTGCCAGCAGCCTTGGGGCTAGCGGGGCCTACGAGCAGTACTTC.

The J gene is TRBJ2-1, the V gene TRBV5-4, with 9 nucleotides matching TRBD2. Per the germline V gene, CDR1 is SGHNT and CDR2 is YYREEE (reference sequence). The CDR3 is 16 amino acids. J gave up 4 bases and V 6 bases, and 11 bases lay outside the gene matches. The CDR3 here is CASKFYAGGRYNEQFF. CDR3 sequence (DNA): TGTGCCAGCAAATTTTACGCGGGAGGGCGATACAATGAGCAGTTCTTC.

The CDR3 DNA reads TGTGCCAGCAGCTTACCCACTAGCGGGAACGACGAGCAGTACTTC. Its translation is CASSLPTSGNDEQYF. This chain uses TRBV7-4 with TRBJ2-7; the match to TRBD2 covers 10 bases. V was pared by 2 bases and J by 5 bases, with 6 bases of the junction left unmatched. Germline V gene sequence: CDR1 SGHVT, CDR2 SQSDAQ. The CDR3 has 15 amino acids.

This chain uses TRBV29-1 with TRBJ2-5; 7 positions agree with TRBD2. Germline lookup yields CDR1 SQVTM and CDR2 ANQGSEA. The CDR3 has 16 residues. The J segment lost 1 base and the V segment lost 0 bases, leaving 8 bases of the junction unmatched. DNA for the CDR3: TGCAGCGTTGAAGATCAAACTAGCGATGCCCAAGAGACCCAGTACTTC. Its protein product is CSVEDQTSDAQETQYF.

CDR3 residues: CASSLGTSGSPQIGTQYF. CDR3 nucleotide sequence: TGTGCCAGCAGCTTAGGGACTAGCGGGAGTCCCCAGATAGGTACGCAGTATTTT. J is TRBJ2-3 and V is TRBV7-6; 13 positions agree with TRBD2. V lost 1 base, J lost 8 bases, and 12 bases stayed unmatched. CDR1 SGHVS and CDR2 FNYEAQ come from the germline V gene. This CDR3 has 18 amino acids.

The chain couples TRBV11-2 to TRBJ1-4, with 9 positions matching TRBD1. Trimming cost V 5 bases and J 0 bases; bases outside gene matches: 10. Germline values: CDR1 SGHAT, CDR2 FQNNGV. The CDR3 length is 18 residues. This chain's CDR3 is CASSPEDRGLPTNEKLFF. In DNA form, the CDR3 reads TGTGCCAGCAGCCCCGAGGACAGGGGATTACCAACTAATGAAAAACTGTTTTTT. Filled out from reference TRBV11-2 and TRBJ1-4, the complete variable domain reads EAGVAQSPRYKIIEKRQSVAFWCNPISGHATLYWYQQILGQGPKLLIQFQNNGVVDDSQLPKDRFSAERLKGVDSTLKIQPAKLEDSAVYLCASSPEDRGLPTNEKLFFGSGTQLSVL.

CDR3 DNA sequence: TGTGCCAGCAGTTTAATATCGGGAGAGCAGTACTTC. Translation gives CASSLISGEQYF. This chain links TRBV27 with TRBJ2-7; the D gene is possibly TRBD2 (5 bases). Trimming pared 2 bases from V and 7 bases from J, leaving 9 bases between. This CDR3 comprises 12 residues. Germline CDR1 reads MNHEY; CDR2 reads SMNVEV (reference sequence).

The chain carries TRBV9 and TRBJ2-3, with TRBD2 identical over 9 bases. Germline V gene data show CDR1 as SGDLS and CDR2 as YYNGEE. The J segment lost 4 bases and the V segment lost 3 bases, leaving 12 bases of the junction unmatched. The CDR3 consists of 17 residues. CDR3 amino acids: CASSAARGLASPDTQYF. In DNA form, the CDR3 reads TGTGCCAGCAGCGCCGCGAGGGGACTAGCATCCCCAGATACGCAGTATTTT.

V and J are TRBV28 and TRBJ2-1; 7 positions match TRBD1. The ends lost 5 bases at V and 7 bases at J; junction bases unmatched: 8. The CDR3 is made up of 14 amino acids. The germline V gene has CDR1 MDHEN and CDR2 SYDVKM. CDR3 sequence (DNA): TGTGCCAGCAGTCCTCCAGACAGGGAGAATGAGCAGTTCTTC. Its translation is CASSPPDRENEQFF. Complete variable domain (other parts from reference TRBV28 and TRBJ2-1): DVKVTQSSRYLVKRTGEKVFLECVQDMDHENMFWYRQDPGLGLRLIYFSYDVKMKEKGDIPEGYSVSREKKERFSLILESASTNQTSMYLCASSPPDRENEQFFGPGTRLTVL.

The genes are TRBV10-3 and TRBJ2-7, with D possibly TRBD2 on 5 matching bases. Germline V gene sequence: CDR1 ENHRY, CDR2 SYGVKD. This CDR3 spans 15 amino acids. Deletions cut 0 bases from V and 2 bases from J, with 11 bases between. For the CDR3, the DNA is TGTGCCATCAGTGAGTCTGCGGGTTTGGCCTACGAGCAGTACTTC. Protein: CAISESAGLAYEQYF.

The chain recombines TRBV21-1 with TRBJ1-5; TRBD1 was called by the table and not checked on the DNA. TRBV21-1 is a listed pseudogene. CDR3 length equals 16 residues. The CDR3 region has the DNA TGTGCCAGCAGCAAAGGAGGCAGGGGCTACAATCAGCCCCAGCATTTT. Its translation: CASSKGGRGYNQPQHF.

CDR3 loop: CASSQDKHRNTGELFF. The CDR3 DNA follows: TGCGCCAGCAGCCAAGATAAACACAGGAACACCGGGGAGCTGTTTTTT. The chain combines TRBV4-3 with TRBJ2-2; D unclear. The CDR3 is 16 amino acids. Germline V gives CDR1 LGHNA, CDR2 YSLEER. V was clipped by 0 bases and J by 1 base, with 9 bases between them.

The rearrangement uses TRBV4-3 and TRBJ2-5, with TRBD1 matching over 7 bases. CDR1 and CDR2 (germline): LGHNA, YSLEER. After removal of 0 bases from V and 4 bases from J, the junction contained 5 bases not matched to a gene. The CDR3 runs 15 residues. The chain's CDR3 is CASSQESGGVETQYF. CDR3 DNA: TGCGCCAGCAGCCAAGAGTCAGGGGGAGTAGAGACCCAGTACTTC.

This clone showed up just once. The rearrangement links TRBV4-2 to TRBJ2-7; 9 bases agree with TRBD2. The CDR3 consists of 18 residues. The germline CDR1 and CDR2 sequences are LGHNA and YNFKEQ. V gave up 1 base and J gave up 1 base; unmatched junction bases: 11. CDR3 sequence: CASSQAEPGLAASYEQYF. As DNA, the CDR3 is TGTGCCAGCAGCCAAGCCGAACCGGGACTAGCCGCGTCCTACGAGCAGTACTTC.

This clone was picked up one time. This chain joins TRBV2 and TRBJ2-7, with 10 bases fitting TRBD1. Germline assignment: CDR1 SNHLY and CDR2 FYNNEI. CDR3 length: 13 amino acids. V lost 6 bases and J lost 5; bases outside the gene matches: 4. In nucleotides, the CDR3 is TGTGCCAGCAGGGCCGGGACAGGGGACGAGCAGTACTTC. Translating it yields CASRAGTGDEQYF.

The rearrangement links TRBV7-2 to TRBJ2-7; TRBD2 agrees at 9 bases. The CDR3 spans 15 residues. The germline V gene encodes CDR1 SGHTA and CDR2 FQGNSA. J lost 4 bases, V lost 5 bases, and 9 bases had no gene match. CDR3 residues: CASSSLAGRGYEQYF. DNA of the CDR3: TGTGCCAGCAGCAGCCTAGCGGGACGGGGGTACGAGCAGTACTTC.